One and the same sample provided the 28 T cell receptor beta chains below, sequenced in a study of blood T cell repertoires in COVID-19. The method was immunoSEQ multiplex PCR; TCRdb's version includes in-frame clones alone and lacks a portion of them. The table includes around 180,000 clones, roughly 82% detected once. Sample: peripheral blood. The receptors were sampled from a woman in her twenties or thirties with acute or convalescent COVID-19.

The chain has TRBV5-1 and TRBJ2-5; D remains ambiguous. The CDR3 extends over 13 amino acids. The germline V gene has CDR1 SGHRS and CDR2 YFSETQ. Trimming stripped 7 bases from V and 4 bases from J, with 14 bases between. The CDR3 sequence is CASAMERRETQYF. The DNA for the CDR3 is TGCGCCAGCGCCATGGAGAGGCGAGAGACCCAGTACTTC.

The chain recombines TRBV10-3 with TRBJ1-3, with 9 positions matching TRBD1. Looked up from germline, CDR1 is ENHRY and CDR2 is SYGVKD. V gave up 2 bases and J gave up 1 base; unmatched junction bases: 3. The CDR3 runs to 16 residues. The CDR3, as DNA: TGTGCCATCAGTGAGGGCGGACAGGGGTCTGGAAACACCATATATTTT. Translation: CAISEGGQGSGNTIYF.

The chain links TRBV10-3 to TRBJ1-5; D might be TRBD1 (5 bases). V dropped 8 bases and J dropped 2 bases, with 13 bases sitting between them. CDR1 and CDR2 from the germline V gene are ENHRY and SYGVKD. This CDR3 is built from 14 residues. CDR3 protein: CAIWEGVGNQPQHF. The CDR3 DNA reads as TGTGCCATCTGGGAAGGGGTGGGCAATCAGCCCCAGCATTTT.

The chain links TRBV5-5 to TRBJ1-5, with TRBD1 matching 7 bases. J was trimmed by 3 bases and V by 4 bases; bases with no gene match: 7. Germline V CDR1 and CDR2: SGHKS, YYEKEE (reference sequence). The CDR3 contains 15 residues. The CDR3 sequence: CASSPEDRLNQPQHF. CDR3 DNA: TGTGCCAGCAGCCCTGAGGACAGGCTCAATCAGCCCCAGCATTTT.

This chain joins TRBV30 and TRBJ1-5; 7 bases agree with TRBD1. Germline values: CDR1 GTSNPN, CDR2 SVGIG (reference sequence). There are 16 residues in the CDR3. V lost 2 bases and J lost 0; bases outside the gene matches: 7. Here the CDR3 reads CAWSPGQIFSNQPQHF. Here the CDR3 DNA reads TGTGCCTGGAGTCCGGGACAGATCTTTAGCAATCAGCCCCAGCATTTT.

The chain uses TRBV18 and TRBJ1-2; tentative D call: TRBD1 (5 bases). The CDR3 loop spans 14 amino acids. Trimming stripped 0 bases from V and 8 bases from J, with 13 bases between. Germline-derived CDR1 and CDR2 are KGHSH and LQKENI. The CDR3 nucleotides read TGTGCCAGCTCACCACCTCCGCCGGGGGAGGGCTACACCTTC. The encoded protein is CASSPPPPGEGYTF.

This chain uses TRBV10-1 with TRBJ2-2; 7 bases are a match to TRBD1. V gave up 6 bases and J gave up 2 bases; unmatched junction bases: 15. Looked up from germline, CDR1 is WNHNN and CDR2 is SYGVQD (reference sequence). This CDR3 contains 18 residues. The chain's CDR3 is CASSPSILDRANTGELFF. The CDR3 coding sequence is TGCGCCAGCAGCCCGTCGATACTTGACAGGGCTAACACCGGGGAGCTGTTTTTT.

This clone has a single count. V gene TRBV19 combines with J gene TRBJ2-2, with D possibly TRBD2 on 6 matching bases. Germline CDR1 reads LNHDA; CDR2 reads SQIVND (reference sequence). Trimming left V 7 bases short and J 4 bases short, with 19 bases between. This CDR3 region has 16 residues. In nucleotides, the CDR3 is TGTGCCAGTACGAATGCTGCGCGGAGGGGCACCGGGGAGCTGTTTTTT. Translation: CASTNAARRGTGELFF.

The rearrangement links TRBV27 to TRBJ2-1; the D gene is possibly TRBD2 (5 bases). Per germline, CDR1 MNHEY and CDR2 SMNVEV (reference sequence). Trimming took 0 bases from V and 3 from J, leaving 12 bases between them. The CDR3 is made up of 16 amino acids. CDR3 in DNA: TGTGCCAGCAGTTTATCGCGAAGCGGAGTCTACAATGAGCAGTTCTTC. This sequence encodes CASSLSRSGVYNEQFF.

This chain joins TRBV2 and TRBJ1-5; D not resolved. The germline gives CDR1 SNHLY, CDR2 FYNNEI. V lost 5 bases, J lost 5 bases, and 10 bases lay in between. CDR3 length: 13 residues. In DNA, the CDR3 is TGTGCCAGCAGTACTGGGAGGGATCAGCCCCAGCATTTT. It encodes CASSTGRDQPQHF.

The chain employs TRBV7-6 and TRBJ2-1, with D hard to call. There are 15 residues in the CDR3. Germline V gene sequence: CDR1 SGHVS, CDR2 FNYEAQ. V lost 0 bases to trimming and J lost 9 bases, with 15 bases between them. DNA of the CDR3: TGTGCCAGCAGCTTAGCTTTTCTCGTTGGCAGTGAGCAGTTCTTC. Protein sequence: CASSLAFLVGSEQFF.

The chain is built from TRBV15 and TRBJ2-2, with D possibly matching TRBD1 (6 bases). This CDR3 has 13 amino acids. Trimming pared 4 bases from V and 6 bases from J, leaving 9 bases between. The germline V gene encodes CDR1 LNHNV and CDR2 YYDKDF (reference sequence). The CDR3 DNA is TGTGCCACCAGCATTACAGGGCCCGGGGAGCTGTTTTTT. Encoded protein: CATSITGPGELFF.

The gene calls are TRBV10-1 and TRBJ2-3; possible D gene TRBD1, 6 bases. V was shortened by 9 bases and J by 11 bases, with 18 bases between the two germline ends. This CDR3 region has 12 residues. In germline, CDR1 is WNHNN, CDR2 SYGVQD (reference sequence). CDR3 amino acids: CASRRDNGRQYF. The CDR3 region has the DNA TGCGCCAGTCGCCGGGACAACGGTAGGCAGTATTTT.

The gene calls are TRBV7-2 and TRBJ2-7; D perhaps matches TRBD2 (6 bases). There are 14 residues in the CDR3. V gave up 4 bases and J gave up 3 bases, with 13 bases separating them. CDR1 is SGHTA, CDR2 FQGNSA, per germline. The CDR3 bases are TGTGCCAGCAGCTGGACGGGCGGGGACTACGAGCAGTACTTC. This encodes CASSWTGGDYEQYF.

The chain employs TRBV12-3 or TRBV12-4 and TRBJ1-2; perhaps TRBD1 as D (6 bases). The CDR3 runs to 12 residues. With 5 bases removed from V and 8 bases from J, the gap between germline ends came to 12 bases. CDR3 sequence (DNA): TGTGCCAGCAGTACAGCGGGACAAGGCTACACCTTC. This translates into CASSTAGQGYTF.

This chain joins TRBV30 and TRBJ1-2; D not certain. Per the germline V gene, CDR1 is GTSNPN and CDR2 is SVGIG (reference sequence). The CDR3 consists of 13 residues. V gave up 0 bases and J gave up 8 bases, with 13 bases separating them. CDR3 in DNA: TGTGCCTGGAGTGTAAGGCAGGAAGCAGGCTACACCTTC. The encoded protein is CAWSVRQEAGYTF.

This chain links TRBV27 with TRBJ1-6; D is ambiguous. From germline, CDR1 is MNHEY and CDR2 SMNVEV (reference sequence). This CDR3 contains 13 residues. Trimming cost V 6 bases and J 5 bases, with 8 bases left between them. The CDR3 coding sequence is TGTGCCAGCAGGGAGCTCCATAATTCACCCCTCCACTTT. Translating it yields CASRELHNSPLHF.

This clone was picked up a small number of times. V gene TRBV6-1 combines with J gene TRBJ1-5, with 9 bases that match TRBD1. CDR3 size: 19 residues. The germline V gene has CDR1 MNHNS and CDR2 SASEGT. With V trimmed by 0 bases and J by 3 bases, 12 bases remained unmatched. CDR3 sequence reads: CASSEAGRTGERLNQPQHF. The CDR3 DNA reads as TGTGCCAGCAGTGAAGCAGGGAGGACAGGGGAGCGGCTCAATCAGCCCCAGCATTTT.

V gene TRBV28 combines with J gene TRBJ2-3; D is unresolved. Germline V gene sequence: CDR1 MDHEN, CDR2 SYDVKM. V gave up 5 bases and J gave up 3 bases, with 6 bases separating them. CDR3 length: 12 residues. CDR3 sequence: CASSRLTDTQYF. Written as DNA, the CDR3 is TGTGCCAGCAGTCGACTTACAGATACGCAGTATTTT.

Only one count was recorded for this clone. This sequence joins TRBV19 and TRBJ1-1; 7 positions agree with TRBD1. Germline-derived CDR1 and CDR2 are LNHDA and SQIVND (reference sequence). This CDR3 spans 17 amino acids. The V gene end was trimmed by 4 bases and the J gene end by 0 bases; junction bases not matched to a gene: 11. CDR3 DNA sequence: TGTGCCAGTAGTAAGGGGGCGGTTGGGCAGCTGAACACTGAAGCTTTCTTT. Its protein is CASSKGAVGQLNTEAFF.

V and J are TRBV7-2 and TRBJ1-3; D possibly corresponds to TRBD1 (6 bases). Germline V lookup: CDR1 SGHTA, CDR2 FQGNSA. The ends were cut back, 5 bases at V and 0 bases at J, with 14 bases in the middle. This CDR3 comprises 16 residues. The DNA for the CDR3 is TGTGCCAGCAGCCCTCACAGGGTTCGCTCTGGAAACACCATATATTTT. This codes for CASSPHRVRSGNTIYF.

The V and J genes are TRBV4-2 and TRBJ1-4; unclear D gene. Germline values: CDR1 LGHNA, CDR2 YNFKEQ. The germline V and J ends were trimmed by 4 bases and 11 bases, with 17 bases remaining between them. The CDR3 is 14 amino acids. This chain's CDR3 is CASSREVRPEKLFF. CDR3 nucleotides: TGTGCCAGCAGCCGAGAGGTGAGACCGGAGAAACTGTTTTTT.

V gene TRBV11-2 combines with J gene TRBJ2-5; TRBD2 is a possible D gene (5 bases). Per germline, CDR1 SGHAT and CDR2 FQNNGV. V gave up 4 bases and J gave up 9 bases, with 18 bases separating them. This CDR3 is 14 amino acids long. The CDR3 spells CASSSRTSVRAQYF. DNA of the CDR3: TGTGCCAGCAGCTCGCGGACTTCTGTGAGAGCCCAGTACTTC.

The rearrangement links TRBV14 to TRBJ2-3; 8 bases are a match to TRBD2. V shed 4 bases, J shed 6 bases, and the junction held 15 bases outside the gene matches. CDR3 length: 17 amino acids. The V gene's germline CDR1 is SGHDN and CDR2 FVKESK. As DNA, the CDR3 is TGTGCCAGCAGCCCTTTCGCGGGAGGTTCCCATACGGATACGCAGTATTTT. It encodes CASSPFAGGSHTDTQYF.

This clone was seen a few times. The chain joins TRBV10-3 to TRBJ2-7; 8 positions match TRBD1. The V gene's germline CDR1 is ENHRY and CDR2 SYGVKD. J gave up 2 bases and V 5 bases, and 5 bases lay outside the gene matches. This CDR3 is 14 amino acids long. This CDR3 reads CAISSGTGPYEQYF. CDR3 bases: TGTGCCATCAGTTCCGGGACAGGACCCTACGAGCAGTACTTC.

The rearrangement joins TRBV30 to TRBJ1-1; D is undetermined. The V and J ends lost 5 bases and 1 base respectively, with 5 bases between them. CDR1 and CDR2 (germline): GTSNPN, SVGIG (reference sequence). CDR3 length: 11 residues. In DNA form, the CDR3 reads TGTGCCTGGCTGGCGAACACTGAAGCTTTCTTT. Its translation: CAWLANTEAFF.

This clone was detected only once. The chain has TRBV9 and TRBJ2-1, with 11 bases aligning to TRBD2. V lost 3 bases, J lost 5 bases, and 4 bases stayed unmatched. CDR3 size: 15 residues. Germline values: CDR1 SGDLS, CDR2 YYNGEE. The CDR3 DNA sequence: TGTGCCAGCAGCGCAACTAGCGGGAGTAACAATGAGCAGTTCTTC. This translates into CASSATSGSNNEQFF.

The chain links TRBV27 to TRBJ2-5; 7 nucleotides align to TRBD1. Germline lookup yields CDR1 MNHEY and CDR2 SMNVEV (reference sequence). V trimming: 3 bases; J trimming: 5 bases; junction bases outside the gene matches: 15. The CDR3 has 17 amino acids. CDR3 region: CASSFYGGGRGKETQYF. CDR3 nucleotides: TGTGCCAGCAGTTTCTACGGTGGAGGCAGGGGGAAGGAGACCCAGTACTTC.